This T cell receptor (beta chain) appears in the sequencing data of a study of blood T cell repertoires in COVID-19. Clones were read by immunoSEQ multiplex PCR, and TCRdb kept only the in-frame ones, dropping some. The data show under 250,000 clones, approximately 87% seen once. On this clone itself: The sample has other DNA sequences that encode this CDR3 too.

The receptor was isolated from a man in his 60s with acute or convalescent COVID-19. The sequenced sample was peripheral blood.

CDR3 protein: CASSLAGPYEQYF. As DNA, the CDR3 is TGTGCCAGTTCTCTAGCGGGACCCTACGAGCAGTACTTC. The chain carries TRBV19 and TRBJ2-7; 9 bases are shared with TRBD2. The CDR3 is 13 amino acids. Per germline, CDR1 LNHDA and CDR2 SQIVND (reference sequence). The junction had 4 bases not matched to a gene; V was cut back by 8 bases and J by 2 bases.